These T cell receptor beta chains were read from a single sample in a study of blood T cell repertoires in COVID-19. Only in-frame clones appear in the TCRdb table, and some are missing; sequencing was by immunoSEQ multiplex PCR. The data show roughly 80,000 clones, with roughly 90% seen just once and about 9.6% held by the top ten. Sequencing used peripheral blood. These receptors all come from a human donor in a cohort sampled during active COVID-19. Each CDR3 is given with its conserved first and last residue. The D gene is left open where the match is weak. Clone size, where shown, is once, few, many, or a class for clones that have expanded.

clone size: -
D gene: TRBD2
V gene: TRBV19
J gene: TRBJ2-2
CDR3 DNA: TGTGCCAGTAGTATGCGTAGCGGGATAAACACCGGGGAGCTGTTTTTT
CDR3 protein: CASSMRSGINTGELFF

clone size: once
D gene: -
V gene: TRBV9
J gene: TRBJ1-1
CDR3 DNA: TGTGCCAGCAGCTATGGGCCAAACAACGAAGCTTTCTTT
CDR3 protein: CASSYGPNNEAFF

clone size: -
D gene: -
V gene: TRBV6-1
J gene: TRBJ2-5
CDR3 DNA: TGTGCCAGCAGTGACACCCGGGACACCCAAGAGACCCAGTACTTC
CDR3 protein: CASSDTRDTQETQYF

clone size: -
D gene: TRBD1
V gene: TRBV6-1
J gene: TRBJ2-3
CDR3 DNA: TGTGCCAGCAGTGAAATGGGGGGGACAGGGCCCGATACGCAGTATTTT
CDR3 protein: CASSEMGGTGPDTQYF

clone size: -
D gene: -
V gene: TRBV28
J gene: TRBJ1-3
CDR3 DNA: TGTGCCAGCAGTTTGTCCCCATTCTCTGGAAACACCATATATTTT
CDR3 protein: CASSLSPFSGNTIYF

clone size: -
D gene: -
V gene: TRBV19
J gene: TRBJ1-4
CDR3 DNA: TGTGCCAGTAGTGTAGGTCCGGGGAGAGTTGAAAAACTGTTTTTT
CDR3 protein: CASSVGPGRVEKLFF

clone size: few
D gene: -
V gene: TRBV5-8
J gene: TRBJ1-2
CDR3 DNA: TGTGCCAGCAGCTTATCAGGGGAGAACTATGGCTACACCTTC
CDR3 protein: CASSLSGENYGYTF

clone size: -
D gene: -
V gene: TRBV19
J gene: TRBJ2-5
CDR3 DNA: TGTGCCAGTAGTATTGTACCACAGCATCAAGAGACCCAGTACTTC
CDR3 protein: CASSIVPQHQETQYF

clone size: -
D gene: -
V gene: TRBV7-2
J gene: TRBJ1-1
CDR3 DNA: TGTGCCAGCAGCTTGACCTCAGGGTACACTGAAGCTTTCTTT
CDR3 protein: CASSLTSGYTEAFF

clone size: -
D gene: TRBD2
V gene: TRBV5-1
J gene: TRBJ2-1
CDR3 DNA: TGCGCCAGCAGCTTGAGCGGGAGGCCCTACATAGAGCAGTTCTTC
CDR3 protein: CASSLSGRPYIEQFF

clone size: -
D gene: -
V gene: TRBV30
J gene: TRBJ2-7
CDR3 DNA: TGTGCCTGGAGTCGCGGGACTGCATCCTACGAGCAGTACTTC
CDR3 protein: CAWSRGTASYEQYF

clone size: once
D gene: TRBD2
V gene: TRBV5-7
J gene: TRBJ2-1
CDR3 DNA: TGTGCCAGCAGCCCCCGGACTAGCGGGAGCAATGAGCAGTTCTTC
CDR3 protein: CASSPRTSGSNEQFF

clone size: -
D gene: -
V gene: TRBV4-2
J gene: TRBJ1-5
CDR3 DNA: TGTGCCAGCAGCCAGACGGGGATCCCTCAGCCCCAGCATTTT
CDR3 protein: CASSQTGIPQPQHF

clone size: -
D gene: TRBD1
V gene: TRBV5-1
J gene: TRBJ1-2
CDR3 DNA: TGCGCCAGCAGCACGACAGGGGGAGGTGGCTACACCTTC
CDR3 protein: CASSTTGGGGYTF

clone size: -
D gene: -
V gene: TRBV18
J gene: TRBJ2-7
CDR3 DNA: TGTGCCAGCTCACCAGTAAATTACGAGCAGTACTTC
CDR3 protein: CASSPVNYEQYF

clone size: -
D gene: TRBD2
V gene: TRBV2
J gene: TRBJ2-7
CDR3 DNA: TGTGCCAGCAGTGATGGACTAGCGGAGACCCGACGATCCTACGAGCAGTACTTC
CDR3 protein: CASSDGLAETRRSYEQYF

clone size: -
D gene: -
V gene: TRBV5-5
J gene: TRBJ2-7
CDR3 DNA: TGTGCCAGCAGCTCTACCTACGAGCAGTACTTC
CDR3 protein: CASSSTYEQYF

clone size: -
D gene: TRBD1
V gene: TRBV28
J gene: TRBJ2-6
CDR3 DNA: TGTGCCAGCAGCCGGGGACAGGGGGCTCTTTTCTCTGGGGCCAACGTCCTGACTTTC
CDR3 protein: CASSRGQGALFSGANVLTF

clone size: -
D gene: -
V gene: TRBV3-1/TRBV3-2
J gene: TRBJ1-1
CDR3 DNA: TGTGCCAGCAGCCAAGATCAGTACAGTAACACTGAAGCTTTCTTT
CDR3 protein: CASSQDQYSNTEAFF

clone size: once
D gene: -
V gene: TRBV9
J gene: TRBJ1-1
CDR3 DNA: TGTGCCAGCAGCGTAGGAGAAATGAACACTGAAGCTTTCTTT
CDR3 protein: CASSVGEMNTEAFF

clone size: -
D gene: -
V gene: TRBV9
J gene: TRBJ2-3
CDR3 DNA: TGTGCCAGCGGACCCCCTACGGGCACACTAGTCACAGATACGCAGTATTTT
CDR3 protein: CASGPPTGTLVTDTQYF

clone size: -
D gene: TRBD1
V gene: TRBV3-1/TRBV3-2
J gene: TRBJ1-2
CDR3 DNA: TGTGCCAGCTCAACCCTGGGACAGGTTGGCTACACCTTC
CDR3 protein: CASSTLGQVGYTF

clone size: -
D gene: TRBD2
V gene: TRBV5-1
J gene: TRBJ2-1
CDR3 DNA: TGCGCCAGCAGCTTGGTGACTAGCGGGGGGTACAATGAGCAGCTCTTC
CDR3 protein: CASSLVTSGGYNEQLF

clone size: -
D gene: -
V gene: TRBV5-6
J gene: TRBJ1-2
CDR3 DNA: TGTGCCAGCAGCTTCACCAGGTCTGGTGGCTACACCTTC
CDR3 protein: CASSFTRSGGYTF

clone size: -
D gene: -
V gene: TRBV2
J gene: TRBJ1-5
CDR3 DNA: TGTGCCAGCAGTGATCAGGGTGGCAATCAGCCCCAGCATTTT
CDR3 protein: CASSDQGGNQPQHF

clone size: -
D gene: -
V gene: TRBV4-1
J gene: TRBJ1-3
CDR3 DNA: TGCGCCAGCAGCCAAGAGGGGGGGCAGGGTCGGCCTGGAGGAAACACCATATATTTT
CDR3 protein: CASSQEGGQGRPGGNTIYF

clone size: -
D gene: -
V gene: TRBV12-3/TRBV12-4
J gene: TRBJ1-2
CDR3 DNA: TGTGCCAGCACCTTCTATACGGGTGGCTACACCTTC
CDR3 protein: CASTFYTGGYTF

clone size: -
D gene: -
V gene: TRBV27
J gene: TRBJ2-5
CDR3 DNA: TGTGCCAGCAGTTTATCACACGGGGGTCGGGAGACCCAGTACTTC
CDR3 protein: CASSLSHGGRETQYF

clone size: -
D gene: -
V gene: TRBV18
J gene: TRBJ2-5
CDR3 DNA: TGTGCCAGCTCCCCCGTTTCCGAGACCCAGTACTTC
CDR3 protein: CASSPVSETQYF

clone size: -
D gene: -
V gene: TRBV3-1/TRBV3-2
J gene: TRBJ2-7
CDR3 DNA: TGTGCCAGCAGCCAGGCAGGCCACACCCCCTACGAGCAGTACTTC
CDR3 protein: CASSQAGHTPYEQYF

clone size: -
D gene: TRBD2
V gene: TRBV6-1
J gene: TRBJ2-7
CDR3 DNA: TGTGCCAGCAGTGAACGGGCGGGGGGAGCGTACGAGCAGTACTTC
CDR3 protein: CASSERAGGAYEQYF

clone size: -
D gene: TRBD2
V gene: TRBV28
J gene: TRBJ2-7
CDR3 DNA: TGTGCCAGCAGTCTCCTCCCTAGCGGGAGCTACGAGCAGTACTTC
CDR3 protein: CASSLLPSGSYEQYF

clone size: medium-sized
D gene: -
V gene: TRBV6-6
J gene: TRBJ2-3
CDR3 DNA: TGTGCCAGCTCCGGCTCCGGGACTAGCACAGATACGCAGTATTTT
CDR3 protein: CASSGSGTSTDTQYF

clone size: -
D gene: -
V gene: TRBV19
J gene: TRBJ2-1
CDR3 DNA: TGTGCCAGTAGTATAGGGAAGGGGGGGGTCGCCTACAATGAGCAGTTCTTC
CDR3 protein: CASSIGKGGVAYNEQFF

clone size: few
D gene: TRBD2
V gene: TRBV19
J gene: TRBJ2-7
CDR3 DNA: TGTGCCAGTAGTACACTAGCGGGGGTCTACGAGCAGTACTTC
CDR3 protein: CASSTLAGVYEQYF

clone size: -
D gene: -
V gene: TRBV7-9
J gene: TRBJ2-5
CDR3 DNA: TGTGCCAGCAGCTTAGGTCTGGGGGCACGAGAGACCCAGTACTTC
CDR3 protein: CASSLGLGARETQYF

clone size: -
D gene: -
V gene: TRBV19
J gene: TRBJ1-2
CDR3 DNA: TGTGCCAGTAGTAGCACTCCGGGTCCAAACTATGGCTACACCTTC
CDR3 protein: CASSSTPGPNYGYTF

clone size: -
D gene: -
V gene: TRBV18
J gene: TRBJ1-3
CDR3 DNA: TGTGCCAGCTCACGCTACAGGGACGACACCATATATTTT
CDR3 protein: CASSRYRDDTIYF

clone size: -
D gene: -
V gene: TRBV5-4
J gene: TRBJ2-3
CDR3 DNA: TGTGCCAGCAGCTTGGAGTCGCGGGATACGCAGTATTTT
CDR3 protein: CASSLESRDTQYF

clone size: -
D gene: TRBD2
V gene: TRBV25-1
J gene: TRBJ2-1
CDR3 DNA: TGTGCCAGCAGTGACCCTGGGACTAGCGGGAGCCAGGGCGATGAGCAGTTCTTC
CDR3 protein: CASSDPGTSGSQGDEQFF

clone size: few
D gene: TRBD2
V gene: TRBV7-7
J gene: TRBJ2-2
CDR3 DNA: TGTGCCAGCAGCTTAAGTACTAGCGGGAGCACCGGGGAGCTGTTTTTT
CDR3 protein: CASSLSTSGSTGELFF

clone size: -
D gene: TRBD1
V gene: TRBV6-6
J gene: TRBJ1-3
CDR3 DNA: TGTGCCAGCAGTCCCTCCGAGCTCGGGACAGAAGCTAAATATTTT
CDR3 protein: CASSPSELGTEAKYF

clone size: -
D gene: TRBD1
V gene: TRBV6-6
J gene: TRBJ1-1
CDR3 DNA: TGTGCCAGCAGTCCGCCGACACAGGGGGCGTCGGGCACTGAAGCTTTCTTT
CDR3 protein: CASSPPTQGASGTEAFF

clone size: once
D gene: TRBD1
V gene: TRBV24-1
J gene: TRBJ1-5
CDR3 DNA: TGTGCCACCAGTGATCCCCCCGGACAGGGAGAAGCCCAGCATTTT
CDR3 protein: CATSDPPGQGEAQHF

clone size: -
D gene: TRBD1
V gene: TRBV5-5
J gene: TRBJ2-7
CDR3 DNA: TGTGCCAGCAGCCTAGGGACAGGGGGCTACAGCTCCTACGAGCAGTACTTC
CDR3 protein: CASSLGTGGYSSYEQYF

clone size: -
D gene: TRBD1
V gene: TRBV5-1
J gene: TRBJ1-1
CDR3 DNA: TGCGCCAGCAGCCTGACAGGGCTGTTCACTGAAGCTTTCTTT
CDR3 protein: CASSLTGLFTEAFF

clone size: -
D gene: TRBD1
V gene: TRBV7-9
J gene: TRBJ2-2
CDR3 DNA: TGTGCCAGCAGCTCGATCAGGGGGTCGACCGGGGAGCTGTTTTTT
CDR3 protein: CASSSIRGSTGELFF

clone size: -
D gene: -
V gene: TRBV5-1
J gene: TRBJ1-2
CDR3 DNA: TGCGCCAGCAGCAGGAGTGGACAGAAGAACTATGGCTACACCTTC
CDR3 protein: CASSRSGQKNYGYTF

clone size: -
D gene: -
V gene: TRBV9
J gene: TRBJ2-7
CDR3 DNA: TGTGCCAGCAGCGTAGACCCAGCGGCCACCTACGAGCAGTACTTC
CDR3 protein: CASSVDPAATYEQYF

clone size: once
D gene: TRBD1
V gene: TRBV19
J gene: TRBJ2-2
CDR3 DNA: TGTGCCACAAATCCCGGGACAGGGGGATACGGGGAGCTGTTTTTT
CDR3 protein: CATNPGTGGYGELFF